One sample yielded the 29 T cell receptor beta chains listed below, sequenced in a study of blood T cell repertoires in COVID-19. Some clones are missing from TCRdb's copy, which holds only in-frame ones; the method was immunoSEQ multiplex PCR. The sample records more than 350,000 clones, approximately 87% being singletons. Sequencing was done on a sample of PBMCs or T cells enriched from blood (not recorded which). These TCRs come from a woman aged 50 to 65 who had recovered from COVID-19.

The V and J genes are TRBV7-9 and TRBJ1-2; the D gene is possibly TRBD1 (6 bases). The V end lost 5 bases, the J end lost 2 bases, and 12 bases lay between the germline ends. The germline gives CDR1 SEHNR, CDR2 FQNEAQ (reference sequence). The CDR3 has 14 residues. The CDR3 DNA reads as TGTGCCAGCAGCACCAGGGGAACCAACTATGGCTACACCTTC. Protein: CASSTRGTNYGYTF.

The chain employs TRBV5-6 and TRBJ1-6, with TRBD1 identical over 9 bases. Germline V gene lookup returns CDR1 SGHDT and CDR2 YYEEEE. Trimming took 1 base from V and 10 from J; bases not matched to a gene: 6. The CDR3 length is 15 residues. CDR3: CASSLIQGAISPLHF. CDR3 coding DNA: TGTGCCAGCAGCTTGATACAGGGGGCTATATCACCCCTCCACTTT.

This chain joins TRBV6-1 and TRBJ2-5; no clear D. Trimming took 3 bases from V and 1 from J, leaving 12 bases between them. Germline CDR1 MNHNS, CDR2 SASEGT. This CDR3 has 15 amino acids. The CDR3 spells CASSDLEETQETQYF. CDR3 coding DNA: TGTGCCAGCAGTGATCTTGAGGAAACCCAAGAGACCCAGTACTTC.

The CDR3 DNA is TGCGCCAGCTCCCGGGTCGTGAATGAAAAACTGTTTTTT. Protein product: CASSRVVNEKLFF. The chain employs TRBV5-1 and TRBJ1-4; D is ambiguous. V shed 7 bases and J shed 5 bases, with 12 bases lying between them. CDR3 length: 13 residues. Germline V gives CDR1 SGHRS, CDR2 YFSETQ.

The V gene is TRBV2, the J gene TRBJ2-1; TRBD1 matches 8 bases. Germline V CDR1 and CDR2: SNHLY, FYNNEI. The trim removed 4 bases at V and 10 bases at J, leaving 6 bases unmatched. The CDR3 totals 13 residues. The CDR3 nucleotides are TGTGCCAGCAGTGGACAGGGGTTAGGCGAGCAGTTCTTC. Translated, it gives CASSGQGLGEQFF.

V gene TRBV7-6 combines with J gene TRBJ2-7, with D hard to call. Germline V gene sequence: CDR1 SGHVS, CDR2 FNYEAQ. This CDR3 region has 13 residues. V was cut by 5 bases and J by 1 base, with 9 bases left in between. In nucleotides, the CDR3 is TGTGCCAGCAGCAACCCCAGTTCCTACGAGCAGTACTTC. This encodes CASSNPSSYEQYF. Variable domain in full (rest from reference TRBV7-6 and TRBJ2-7): GAGVSQSPRYKVTKRGQDVALRCDPISGHVSLYWYRQALGQGPEFLTYFNYEAQQDKSGLPNDRFSAERPEGSISTLTIQRTEQRDSAMYRCASSNPSSYEQYFGPGTRLTVT.

The chain employs TRBV25-1 and TRBJ2-1; a weak D match, TRBD1 (6 bases). V lost 1 base and J lost 4, with 14 bases in between. The CDR3 sequence is 16 residues long. From germline, CDR1 is MGHDK and CDR2 SYGVNS. Written as DNA, the CDR3 is TGTGCCAGCAGTGAATCCGGGACACCAAGATACAATGAGCAGTTCTTC. Its translation: CASSESGTPRYNEQFF.

The chain joins TRBV19 to TRBJ1-5; tentative D call: TRBD1 (6 bases). Per germline, CDR1 LNHDA and CDR2 SQIVND (reference sequence). The CDR3 totals 14 residues. Trimming pared 6 bases from V and 7 bases from J, leaving 16 bases between. In DNA, the CDR3 is TGTGCCAGTAGAATCCCAGGGCAGGGGCAGCCCCAGCATTTT. This sequence encodes CASRIPGQGQPQHF. The complete variable domain, with remaining parts taken from reference TRBV19 and TRBJ1-5, reads DGGITQSPKYLFRKEGQNVTLSCEQNLNHDAMYWYRQDPGQGLRLIYYSQIVNDFQKGDIAEGYSVSREKKESFPLTVTSAQKNPTAFYLCASRIPGQGQPQHFGDGTRLSIL.

This clone was counted between two and nine times. The genes are TRBV19 and TRBJ1-1, with a tentative D call TRBD1 (5 bases). The germline V gene encodes CDR1 LNHDA and CDR2 SQIVND (reference sequence). The CDR3 runs 13 residues. Trimming pared 9 bases from V and 0 bases from J, leaving 11 bases between. This CDR3 reads CASGGVMNTEAFF. CDR3 coding DNA: TGTGCCAGCGGAGGGGTCATGAACACTGAAGCTTTCTTT.

In regard to this clone: The junction departs from germline at one end; a sequencing error may be responsible. V usage is TRBV7-7 and J usage is TRBJ1-2; 10 positions match TRBD1. The CDR3 sequence is 18 residues long. Germline V gives CDR1 SSHAT, CDR2 FNYEAQ (reference sequence). The CDR3 loop reads CASSLRLNRDRGSYGYTF. CDR3 coding DNA: TGTGCTAGCAGCTTACGGCTCAACCGGGACAGGGGTTCCTATGGCTACACCTTC.

The chain employs TRBV5-1 and TRBJ2-5; D gene ambiguous. Trimming pared 1 base from V and 5 bases from J, leaving 12 bases between. The CDR3 loop spans 14 amino acids. Germline V gives CDR1 SGHRS, CDR2 YFSETQ. The CDR3 region is CASSLNPARETQYF. DNA for the CDR3: TGCGCCAGCAGCTTGAATCCAGCCAGGGAGACCCAGTACTTC.

The gene calls are TRBV30 and TRBJ1-4; TRBD1 might be the D (5 bases). V shed 1 base and J shed 7 bases, with 13 bases lying between them. The germline V gene encodes CDR1 GTSNPN and CDR2 SVGIG (reference sequence). The CDR3 loop spans 14 amino acids. CDR3 DNA sequence: TGTGCCTGGAGTGGGGCAGGGAACGGTGAAAAACTGTTTTTT. Its protein product is CAWSGAGNGEKLFF.

This clone was detected once. CDR3 DNA sequence: TGCGCCAGCAGCTTGGCCCTGACAGACGGGGAAAAACTGTTTTTT. This codes for CASSLALTDGEKLFF. V and J are TRBV5-1 and TRBJ1-4; D may be TRBD1 (5 bases). The CDR3 loop spans 15 amino acids. Germline-derived CDR1 and CDR2 are SGHRS and YFSETQ. Trimming removed 0 bases from V and 8 bases from J, with 14 bases in between.

In this sample, this clone turned up a few times. The CDR3 nucleotides are TGTGCCAGCAGCTCTAGCGTCCCGGGACAGGCCTCTAATGAAAAACTGTTTTTT. It is translated as CASSSSVPGQASNEKLFF. The chain joins TRBV7-8 to TRBJ1-4, with 8 bases matching TRBD1. With 4 bases clipped from V and 3 bases from J, the junction kept 13 bases outside the gene matches. The CDR3 extends over 18 amino acids. Looked up from germline, CDR1 is SGHVS and CDR2 is FQNEAQ.

The chain uses TRBV5-1 and TRBJ2-7, with a weak D call TRBD1 (5 bases). Trimming left V 4 bases short and J 1 base short, with 9 bases between. The CDR3 loop spans 13 amino acids. Germline V gives CDR1 SGHRS, CDR2 YFSETQ. The chain's CDR3 is CASSTQGSYEQYF. The CDR3 DNA reads TGCGCCAGCAGCACTCAGGGATCCTACGAGCAGTACTTC.

This clone was seen only a few times. This rearrangement joins TRBV6-1 to TRBJ1-1, with 7 positions matching TRBD1. The germline V gene encodes CDR1 MNHNS and CDR2 SASEGT. The CDR3 consists of 16 residues. V was pared by 4 bases and J by 1 base, with 9 bases of the junction left unmatched. The chain's CDR3 is CASSGGTATKNTEAFF. CDR3 DNA: TGTGCCAGCAGTGGAGGGACAGCTACCAAGAACACTGAAGCTTTCTTT.

The V and J genes are TRBV6-1 and TRBJ1-1, with D possibly TRBD1 on 6 matching bases. The CDR3 runs to 16 residues. The germline V gene has CDR1 MNHNS and CDR2 SASEGT. Deletions cut 2 bases from V and 1 base from J, with 14 bases between. CDR3 nucleotide sequence: TGTGCCAGCAGTGAATTGGGGGCCCTCGGGAACACTGAAGCTTTCTTT. Translated: CASSELGALGNTEAFF.

The chain uses TRBV7-2 and TRBJ2-1; D perhaps matches TRBD1 (5 bases). The germline V gene has CDR1 SGHTA and CDR2 FQGNSA. Trimming shortened V by 1 base and J by 5 bases, and 9 bases separated the two germline ends. CDR3 length: 14 residues. The CDR3 spells CASSLGGSDNEQFF. CDR3 nucleotide sequence: TGTGCCAGCAGCTTAGGGGGCTCGGACAATGAGCAGTTCTTC.

The gene calls are TRBV2 and TRBJ1-6; D is perhaps TRBD1 (6 bases). Germline CDR1 SNHLY, CDR2 FYNNEI. The CDR3 has 15 amino acids. Trimming cost V 8 bases and J 7 bases, with 18 bases left between them. The CDR3 DNA reads as TGTGCCAGCTCCCGCGTGAACAGGGAAAATTCACCCCTCCACTTT. It is translated as CASSRVNRENSPLHF.

This clone was observed a single time. The missing conserved phenylalanine or tryptophan at the end of this CDR3 makes a read error likely. Because the CDR3's place on the DNA is in doubt, the DNA is left out and the CDR3 is given as listed by TCRdb. V is TRBV7-9 and J is TRBJ1-5; TRBD1 is taken as the D call from the table, unchecked against the DNA. Germline V CDR1 and CDR2: SEHNR, FQNEAQ (reference sequence). 11 amino acids form the CDR3, both terminal residues included. The CDR3 is CASSPKPAGIG.

The V call is TRBV6-4, the J call TRBJ1-1; D gene ambiguous. The CDR3 covers 13 residues. V was shortened by 1 base and J by 4 bases, with 7 bases between the two germline ends. Germline CDR1 MRHNA, CDR2 SNTAGT. The CDR3 bases are TGTGCCAGCAGTGACTTTCCCGGCACTGAAGCTTTCTTT. Encoded protein: CASSDFPGTEAFF.

The V and J genes are TRBV19 and TRBJ1-1, with 7 bases identical to TRBD1. Germline CDR1 and CDR2: LNHDA and SQIVND (reference sequence). V shed 4 bases, J shed 1 base, and the junction held 9 bases outside the gene matches. This CDR3 is 16 amino acids long. The CDR3 nucleotides read TGTGCCAGTAGTAGTCGACAGGGCGGTGCGAACACTGAAGCTTTCTTT. Translating it yields CASSSRQGGANTEAFF.

J is TRBJ2-1 and V is TRBV24-1, with 12 nucleotides matching TRBD2. CDR3 size: 15 residues. V trimming: 4 bases; J trimming: 6 bases; junction bases outside the gene matches: 3. Looked up from germline, CDR1 is KGHDR and CDR2 is SFDVKD. The CDR3 sequence: CATSERLAGVNEQFF. CDR3 DNA: TGTGCCACCAGTGAGAGACTAGCGGGAGTCAATGAGCAGTTCTTC.

As DNA, the CDR3 is TGTGCCAGTAACGAAGAGAATTCACCCCTCCACTTT. Its protein product is CASNEENSPLHF. The chain is built from TRBV19 and TRBJ1-6; no reliable D call. Trimming took off 7 bases at V and 7 bases at J, with 8 bases between the two ends. CDR3 length equals 12 residues. The germline V gene has CDR1 LNHDA and CDR2 SQIVND (reference sequence).

The chain links TRBV7-2 to TRBJ1-3, with D tentatively TRBD1 (6 bases). Per the germline V gene, CDR1 is SGHTA and CDR2 is FQGNSA. Trimming stripped 4 bases from V and 0 bases from J, with 10 bases between. The CDR3 has 15 residues. CDR3 DNA sequence: TGTGCCAGCAGCTCGGACAGCACCTCTGGAAACACCATATATTTT. Translating it yields CASSSDSTSGNTIYF.

The chain couples TRBV12-5 to TRBJ1-2; D possibly corresponds to TRBD1 (6 bases). Germline-derived CDR1 and CDR2 are LGHNT and FRNRAP. CDR3 size: 16 residues. Trimming pared 0 bases from V and 6 bases from J, leaving 17 bases between. As DNA, the CDR3 is TGTGCTAGTGGTTTGGTAGTCACAGGGCGGCGCCATGGCTACACCTTC. Protein product: CASGLVVTGRRHGYTF.

The rearrangement joins TRBV6-4 to TRBJ2-7; possible D gene TRBD1, 6 bases. Trimming took off 3 bases at V and 0 bases at J, with 9 bases between the two ends. The CDR3 is 14 residues long. Germline V lookup: CDR1 MRHNA, CDR2 SNTAGT. The CDR3 DNA follows: TGTGCCAGCAGTGATTCAGGGGTCTCCTACGAGCAGTACTTC. Translating gives CASSDSGVSYEQYF.

A few counts support this clone. The V and J genes are TRBV4-1 and TRBJ2-7, with D possibly matching TRBD2 (6 bases). CDR1 is MGHRA, CDR2 YSYEKL, per germline. The CDR3 consists of 17 residues. The V end lost 1 base, the J end lost 0 bases, and 16 bases lay between the germline ends. CDR3 region: CASSQGGVRPGSYEQYF. The DNA for the CDR3 is TGCGCCAGCAGCCAAGGGGGGGTTAGGCCAGGCTCCTACGAGCAGTACTTC.

The chain is built from TRBV6-5 and TRBJ2-7; D may be TRBD1 (5 bases). Germline CDR1 MNHEY, CDR2 SVGAGI. The CDR3 loop spans 15 amino acids. V lost 0 bases, J lost 3 bases, and 12 bases lay in between. In nucleotides, the CDR3 is TGTGCCAGCAGTTACTCGGTCTACGGACACTACGAGCAGTACTTC. This translates into CASSYSVYGHYEQYF.